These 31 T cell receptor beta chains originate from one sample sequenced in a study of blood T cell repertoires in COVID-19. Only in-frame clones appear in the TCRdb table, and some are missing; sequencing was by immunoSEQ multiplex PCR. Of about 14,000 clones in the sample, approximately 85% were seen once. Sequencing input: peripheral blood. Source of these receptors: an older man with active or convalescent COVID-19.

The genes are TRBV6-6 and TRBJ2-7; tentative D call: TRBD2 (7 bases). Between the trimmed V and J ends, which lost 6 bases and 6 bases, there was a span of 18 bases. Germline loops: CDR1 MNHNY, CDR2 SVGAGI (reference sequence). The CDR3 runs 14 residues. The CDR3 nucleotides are TGTGCCAGCAGCCAATACGGGGGGCAGGTCGAGCAGTACTTC. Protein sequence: CASSQYGGQVEQYF.

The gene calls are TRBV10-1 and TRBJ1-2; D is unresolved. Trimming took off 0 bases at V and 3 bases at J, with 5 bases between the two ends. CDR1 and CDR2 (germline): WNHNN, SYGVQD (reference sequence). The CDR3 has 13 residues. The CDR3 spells CASSESPDYGYTF. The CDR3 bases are TGCGCCAGCAGTGAGTCACCAGACTATGGCTACACCTTC.

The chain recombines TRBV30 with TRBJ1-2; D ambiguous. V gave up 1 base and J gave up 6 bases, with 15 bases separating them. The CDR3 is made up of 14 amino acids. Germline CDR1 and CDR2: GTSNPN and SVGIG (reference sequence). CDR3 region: CAWSGGGGWDGYTF. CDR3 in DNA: TGTGCCTGGAGTGGGGGAGGAGGATGGGATGGCTACACCTTC.

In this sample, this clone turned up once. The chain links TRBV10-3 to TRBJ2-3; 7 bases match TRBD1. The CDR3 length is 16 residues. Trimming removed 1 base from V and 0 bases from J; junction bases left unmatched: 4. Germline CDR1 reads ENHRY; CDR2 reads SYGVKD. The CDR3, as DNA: TGTGCCATCAGTGAGTGGAAGGGGGCTAGCACAGATACGCAGTATTTT. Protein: CAISEWKGASTDTQYF.

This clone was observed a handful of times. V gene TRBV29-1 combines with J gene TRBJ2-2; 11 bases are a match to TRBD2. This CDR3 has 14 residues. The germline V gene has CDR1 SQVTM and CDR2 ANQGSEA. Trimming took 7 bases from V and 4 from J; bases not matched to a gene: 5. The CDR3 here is CSARTSGRTGELFF. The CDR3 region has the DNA TGCAGCGCCAGGACTAGCGGGCGCACCGGGGAGCTGTTTTTT.

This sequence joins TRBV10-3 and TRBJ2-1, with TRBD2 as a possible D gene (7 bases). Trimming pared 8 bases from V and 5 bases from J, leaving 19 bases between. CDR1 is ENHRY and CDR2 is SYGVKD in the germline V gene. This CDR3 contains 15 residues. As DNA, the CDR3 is TGTGCCATCTCCCTGGGGGGGGCGACCAACAATGAGCAGTTCTTC. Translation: CAISLGGATNNEQFF.

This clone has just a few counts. This CDR3 is CASSLVSGGDEQFF. The CDR3 bases are TGTGCCAGCAGCTTAGTTTCAGGGGGCGATGAGCAGTTCTTC. V is TRBV11-2 and J is TRBJ2-1; 8 nucleotides line up with TRBD1. This CDR3 contains 14 residues. Per the germline V gene, CDR1 is SGHAT and CDR2 is FQNNGV. The trim removed 1 base at V and 8 bases at J, leaving 4 bases unmatched. Full variable domain (outside the CDR3, taken from reference TRBV11-2 and TRBJ2-1): EAGVAQSPRYKIIEKRQSVAFWCNPISGHATLYWYQQILGQGPKLLIQFQNNGVVDDSQLPKDRFSAERLKGVDSTLKIQPAKLEDSAVYLCASSLVSGGDEQFFGPGTRLTVL.

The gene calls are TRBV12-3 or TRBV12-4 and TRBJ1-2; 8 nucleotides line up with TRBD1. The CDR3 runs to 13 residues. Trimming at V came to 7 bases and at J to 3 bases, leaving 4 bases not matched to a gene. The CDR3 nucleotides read TGTGCCAGCATTCCACAGGGGGACTATGGCTACACCTTC. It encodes CASIPQGDYGYTF.

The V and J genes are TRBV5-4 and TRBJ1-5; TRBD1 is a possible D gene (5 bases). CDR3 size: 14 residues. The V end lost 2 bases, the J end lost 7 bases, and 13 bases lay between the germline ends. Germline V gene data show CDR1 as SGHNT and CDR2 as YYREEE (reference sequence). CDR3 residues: CASSFGGSGQPQHF. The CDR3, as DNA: TGTGCCAGCAGCTTCGGTGGTTCAGGGCAGCCCCAGCATTTT.

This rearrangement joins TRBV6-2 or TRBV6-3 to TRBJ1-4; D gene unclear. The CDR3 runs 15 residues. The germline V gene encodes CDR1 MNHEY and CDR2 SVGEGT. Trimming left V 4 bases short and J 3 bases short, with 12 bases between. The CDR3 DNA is TGTGCCAGCAGTTCCGTATATGCAGCTAATGAAAAACTGTTTTTT. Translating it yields CASSSVYAANEKLFF.

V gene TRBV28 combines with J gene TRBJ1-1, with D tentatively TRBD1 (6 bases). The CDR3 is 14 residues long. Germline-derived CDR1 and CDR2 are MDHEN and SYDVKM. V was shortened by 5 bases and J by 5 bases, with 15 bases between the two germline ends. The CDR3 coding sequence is TGTGCCAGCAGTATACAGGGAATTGGGACTGAAGCTTTCTTT. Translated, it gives CASSIQGIGTEAFF.

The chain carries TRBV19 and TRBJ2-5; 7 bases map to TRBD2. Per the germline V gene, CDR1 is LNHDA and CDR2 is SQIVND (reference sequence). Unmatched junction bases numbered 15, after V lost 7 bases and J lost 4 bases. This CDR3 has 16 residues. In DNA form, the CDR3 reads TGTGCCAGTACTAGGTGGGGAGGGAGAGAAGGAGAGACCCAGTACTTC. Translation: CASTRWGGREGETQYF.

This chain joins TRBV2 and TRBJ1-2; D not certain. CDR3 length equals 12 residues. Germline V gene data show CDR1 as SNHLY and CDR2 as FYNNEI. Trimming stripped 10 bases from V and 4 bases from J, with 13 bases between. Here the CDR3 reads CANHRGAYGYTF. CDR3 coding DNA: TGTGCCAACCACCGGGGTGCCTATGGCTACACCTTC.

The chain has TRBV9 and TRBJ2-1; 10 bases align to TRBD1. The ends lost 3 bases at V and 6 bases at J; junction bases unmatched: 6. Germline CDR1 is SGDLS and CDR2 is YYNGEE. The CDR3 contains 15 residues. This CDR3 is CASSAGTGEGNEQFF. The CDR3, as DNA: TGTGCCAGCAGCGCCGGGACAGGGGAGGGCAATGAGCAGTTCTTC.

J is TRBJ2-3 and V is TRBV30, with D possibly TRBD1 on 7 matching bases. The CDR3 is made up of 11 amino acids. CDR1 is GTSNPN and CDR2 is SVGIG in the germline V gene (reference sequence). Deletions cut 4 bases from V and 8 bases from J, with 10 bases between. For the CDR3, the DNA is TGTGCCTGGACCCAGGGGGGTACGCAGTATTTT. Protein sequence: CAWTQGGTQYF.

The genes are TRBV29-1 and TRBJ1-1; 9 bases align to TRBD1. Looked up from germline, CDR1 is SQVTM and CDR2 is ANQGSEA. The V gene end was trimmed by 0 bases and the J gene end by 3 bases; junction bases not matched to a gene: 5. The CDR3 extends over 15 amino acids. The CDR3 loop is CSVEDFNRGHTEAFF. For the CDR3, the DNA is TGCAGCGTTGAAGATTTTAACAGGGGGCACACTGAAGCTTTCTTT.

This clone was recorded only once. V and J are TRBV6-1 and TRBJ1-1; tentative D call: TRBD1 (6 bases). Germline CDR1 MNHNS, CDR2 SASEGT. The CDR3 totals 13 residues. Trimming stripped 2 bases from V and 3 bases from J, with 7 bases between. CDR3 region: CASSEQGYTEAFF. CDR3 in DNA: TGTGCCAGCAGTGAACAGGGGTACACTGAAGCTTTCTTT.

The CDR3 coding sequence is TGTGCCTGGAGCGCCTCAGGTGGCTACACCTTC. As protein: CAWSASGGYTF. The chain combines TRBV30 with TRBJ1-2; no clear D gene. CDR3 length: 11 residues. V lost 3 bases, J lost 7 bases, and 9 bases lay in between. The germline V gene has CDR1 GTSNPN and CDR2 SVGIG (reference sequence).

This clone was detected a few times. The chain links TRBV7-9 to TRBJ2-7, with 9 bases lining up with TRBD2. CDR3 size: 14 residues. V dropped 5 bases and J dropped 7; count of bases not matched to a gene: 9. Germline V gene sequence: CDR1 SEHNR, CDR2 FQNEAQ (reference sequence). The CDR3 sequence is CASSPYAGGQEQYF. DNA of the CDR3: TGTGCCAGCAGCCCCTACGCGGGGGGGCAAGAGCAGTACTTC.

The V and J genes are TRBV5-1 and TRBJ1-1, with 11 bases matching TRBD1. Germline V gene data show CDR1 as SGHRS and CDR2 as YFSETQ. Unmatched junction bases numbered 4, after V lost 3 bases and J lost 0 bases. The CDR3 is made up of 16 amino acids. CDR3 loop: CASSSRDRGMNTEAFF. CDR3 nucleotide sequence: TGCGCCAGCAGCTCCCGGGACAGGGGGATGAACACTGAAGCTTTCTTT. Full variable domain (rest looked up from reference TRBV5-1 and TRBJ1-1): KAGVTQTPRYLIKTRGQQVTLSCSPISGHRSVSWYQQTPGQGLQFLFEYFSETQRNKGNFPGRFSGRQFSNSRSEMNVSTLELGDSALYLCASSSRDRGMNTEAFFGQGTRLTVV.

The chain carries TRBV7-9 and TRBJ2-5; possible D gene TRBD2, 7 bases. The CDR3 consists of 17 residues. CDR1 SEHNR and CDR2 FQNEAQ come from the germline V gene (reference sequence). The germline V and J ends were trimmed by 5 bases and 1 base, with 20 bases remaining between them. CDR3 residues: CASSRRGGGPTQETQYF. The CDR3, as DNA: TGTGCCAGCAGCCGGCGGGGCGGGGGCCCGACCCAAGAGACCCAGTACTTC.

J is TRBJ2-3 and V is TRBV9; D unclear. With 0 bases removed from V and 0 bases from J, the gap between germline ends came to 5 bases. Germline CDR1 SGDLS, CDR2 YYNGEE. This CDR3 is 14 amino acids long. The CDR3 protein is CASSVATSTDTQYF. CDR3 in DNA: TGTGCCAGCAGCGTAGCTACTAGCACAGATACGCAGTATTTT.

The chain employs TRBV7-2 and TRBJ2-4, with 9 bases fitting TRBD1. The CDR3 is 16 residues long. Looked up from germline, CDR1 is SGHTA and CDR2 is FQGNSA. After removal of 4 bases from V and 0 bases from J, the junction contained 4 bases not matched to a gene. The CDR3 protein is CASSWGQGLAKNIQYF. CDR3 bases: TGTGCCAGCAGCTGGGGACAGGGTCTAGCCAAAAACATTCAGTACTTC.

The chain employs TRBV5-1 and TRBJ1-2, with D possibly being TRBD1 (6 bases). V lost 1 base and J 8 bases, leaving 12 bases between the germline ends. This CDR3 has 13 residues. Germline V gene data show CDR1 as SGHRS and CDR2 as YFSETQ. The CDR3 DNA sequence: TGCGCCAGCAGCTTGATGGCAGGGGAAGGCTACACCTTC. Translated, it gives CASSLMAGEGYTF.

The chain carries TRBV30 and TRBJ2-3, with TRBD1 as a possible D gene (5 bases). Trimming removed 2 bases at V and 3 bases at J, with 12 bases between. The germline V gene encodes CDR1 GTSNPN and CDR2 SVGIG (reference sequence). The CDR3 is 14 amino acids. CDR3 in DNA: TGTGCCTGGAGTAGCAGGGAAGGAACAGATACGCAGTATTTT. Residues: CAWSSREGTDTQYF.

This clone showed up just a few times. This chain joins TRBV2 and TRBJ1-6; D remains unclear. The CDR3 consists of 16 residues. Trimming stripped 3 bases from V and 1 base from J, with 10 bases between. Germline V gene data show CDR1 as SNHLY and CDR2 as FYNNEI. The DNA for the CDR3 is TGTGCCAGCAGTGACGGGGAAACATCCTATAATTCACCCCTCCACTTT. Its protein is CASSDGETSYNSPLHF.

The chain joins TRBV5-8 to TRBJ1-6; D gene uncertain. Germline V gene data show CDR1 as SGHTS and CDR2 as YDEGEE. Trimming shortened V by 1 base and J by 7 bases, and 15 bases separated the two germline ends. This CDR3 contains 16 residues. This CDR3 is CASSLMTSLANSPLHF. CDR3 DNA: TGTGCCAGCAGCTTGATGACTTCTCTAGCCAATTCACCCCTCCACTTT.

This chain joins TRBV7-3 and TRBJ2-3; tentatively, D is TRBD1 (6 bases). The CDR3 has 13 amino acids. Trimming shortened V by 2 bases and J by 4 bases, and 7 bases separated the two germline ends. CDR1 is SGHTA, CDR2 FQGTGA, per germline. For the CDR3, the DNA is TGTGCCAGCAGCTTAGCAGGGGCAGATACGCAGTATTTT. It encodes CASSLAGADTQYF.

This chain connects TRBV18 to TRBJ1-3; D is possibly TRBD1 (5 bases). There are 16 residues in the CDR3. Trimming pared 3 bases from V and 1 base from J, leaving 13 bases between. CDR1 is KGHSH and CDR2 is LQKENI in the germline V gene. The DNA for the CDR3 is TGTGCCAGCTCACCGACGGGGGTGGATTCTGGAAACACCATATATTTT. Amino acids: CASSPTGVDSGNTIYF.

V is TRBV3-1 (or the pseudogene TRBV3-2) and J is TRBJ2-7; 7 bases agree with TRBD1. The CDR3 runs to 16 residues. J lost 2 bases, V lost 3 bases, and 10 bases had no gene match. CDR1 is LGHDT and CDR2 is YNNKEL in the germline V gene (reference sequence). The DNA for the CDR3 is TGTGCCAGCAGCCACGCGAGGGACAGTCGACCCTACGAGCAGTACTTC. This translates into CASSHARDSRPYEQYF.

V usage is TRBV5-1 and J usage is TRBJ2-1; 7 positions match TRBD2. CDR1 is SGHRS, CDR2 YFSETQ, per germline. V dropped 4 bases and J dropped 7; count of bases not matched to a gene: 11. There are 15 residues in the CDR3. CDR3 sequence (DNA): TGCGCCAGCAGCCCCGCCCGGACTAGGGGTAATGAGCAGTTCTTC. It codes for CASSPARTRGNEQFF.